This TCR beta chain was retrieved from a study of cytomegalovirus exposure and HLA in healthy donors. The PCR ran on 60 Vbeta and 13 Jbeta primers. Clones were read by immunoSEQ multiplex PCR, and TCRdb kept only the in-frame ones, dropping some. This sample has 90,000 to 100,000 clones; around 81% occur once, and the top ten carry around 2%. The CDR3 covers 14 residues. Trimming cost V 6 bases and J 8 bases, with 19 bases left between them. CDR1 MNHNS and CDR2 SASEGT come from the germline V gene. In its sample, this clone was seen once. The sequenced sample was PBMCs. This TCR came from a man in his late teens or twenties in good health and CMV-seronegative. J is TRBJ1-2 and V is TRBV6-1; D is unclear. CDR3 nucleotides: TGTGCCAGCAGCTTCCGGACGAGGGTGGAAGGCTACACCTTC. Translated: CASSFRTRVEGYTF.